A single sample gave rise to the 10 T cell receptor beta chains below, sequenced in a study of technical replicates of blood from a few donors. Produced via immunoSEQ multiplex PCR; TCRdb's table is partial and in-frame only. Seen here are approximately 82,000 clones, just over 90% observed once, and the top ten hold 0.25% to 0.35%. The sample was T cells isolated from PBMCs. These receptors all stem from a human donor in good health.

The chain employs TRBV4-1 and TRBJ1-1, with D unresolved. Germline CDR1 is MGHRA and CDR2 is YSYEKL. The CDR3 is made up of 14 amino acids. V shed 1 base and J shed 3 bases, with 9 bases lying between them. This chain's CDR3 is CASSQVAGYTEAFF. The CDR3 DNA follows: TGCGCCAGCAGCCAAGTGGCCGGGTACACTGAAGCTTTCTTT.

The rearrangement uses TRBV7-9 and TRBJ1-5, with 8 bases that match TRBD1. V lost 5 bases, J lost 1 base, and 4 bases stayed unmatched. The V gene's germline CDR1 is SEHNR and CDR2 FQNEAQ (reference sequence). The CDR3 sequence is 15 residues long. CDR3 sequence reads: CASSHGQGSNQPQHF. The CDR3 DNA reads as TGTGCCAGCAGCCACGGACAGGGCAGCAATCAGCCCCAGCATTTT.

The chain employs TRBV6-1 and TRBJ2-7; tentatively, D is TRBD2 (6 bases). Germline CDR1 reads MNHNS; CDR2 reads SASEGT. The CDR3 contains 14 residues. V was pared by 6 bases and J by 2 bases, with 14 bases between. CDR3 amino acids: CASSHTGVTYEQYF. CDR3 bases: TGTGCCAGCAGCCACACGGGGGTTACCTACGAGCAGTACTTC.

The chain employs TRBV5-4 and TRBJ1-2; D remains ambiguous. V dropped 1 base and J dropped 0 bases, with 10 bases sitting between them. The V gene's germline CDR1 is SGHNT and CDR2 YYREEE (reference sequence). This CDR3 is built from 15 residues. The CDR3 region has the DNA TGTGCCAGCAGCTTGACCACCGGGACTAACTATGGCTACACCTTC. Translated: CASSLTTGTNYGYTF.

The V and J genes are TRBV5-1 and TRBJ2-7; D is undetermined. Germline values: CDR1 SGHRS, CDR2 YFSETQ. The CDR3 covers 14 residues. The ends were cut back, 3 bases at V and 5 bases at J, with 15 bases in the middle. The CDR3 bases are TGCGCCAGCAGCTCCCCTCTCAGAATGGACGAGCAGTACTTC. It specifies CASSSPLRMDEQYF.

The gene calls are TRBV27 and TRBJ2-3; D possibly corresponds to TRBD2 (6 bases). The V gene lost 6 bases and the J gene lost 4 bases, with 8 bases spanning the gap. This CDR3 has 12 residues. Germline V gene sequence: CDR1 MNHEY, CDR2 SMNVEV (reference sequence). The CDR3 loop is CASRWGADTQYF. In DNA, the CDR3 is TGTGCCAGCAGATGGGGGGCAGATACGCAGTATTTT.

The chain couples TRBV7-8 to TRBJ1-1; D not certain. V lost 8 bases and J lost 1, with 17 bases in between. The germline gives CDR1 SGHVS, CDR2 FQNEAQ. This CDR3 spans 15 amino acids. The CDR3 nucleotides are TGTGCCAGCGCTGGTGGAAGGCGGCAGAACACTGAAGCTTTCTTT. This translates into CASAGGRRQNTEAFF.

This chain uses TRBV5-1 with TRBJ2-1; weak D call: TRBD1 (5 bases). The length of the CDR3 is 14 residues. V was shortened by 0 bases and J by 9 bases, with 13 bases between the two germline ends. CDR1 is SGHRS and CDR2 is YFSETQ in the germline V gene. CDR3 sequence reads: CASSLGIQASEQFF. In DNA form, the CDR3 reads TGCGCCAGCAGCTTGGGAATACAGGCTTCTGAGCAGTTCTTC.

The J gene is TRBJ2-2, the V gene TRBV7-3; weak D call: TRBD1 (6 bases). Trimming cost V 5 bases and J 7 bases, with 14 bases left between them. The CDR3 is made up of 14 amino acids. Germline V CDR1 and CDR2: SGHTA, FQGTGA. The CDR3 DNA reads TGTGCCAGCAGCCCACAGGGTGGTAGCGGGGAGCTGTTTTTT. Protein sequence: CASSPQGGSGELFF.

This clone was seen once. The gene calls are TRBV7-9 and TRBJ2-2; 10 bases fit TRBD2. CDR1 and CDR2 from the germline V gene are SEHNR and FQNEAQ (reference sequence). With 3 bases clipped from V and 5 bases from J, the junction kept 12 bases outside the gene matches. This CDR3 region has 18 residues. The CDR3 DNA follows: TGTGCCAGCAGCTTCAGTATCCTAGGAGCGGGGGGGACCGGGGAGCTGTTTTTT. Translating gives CASSFSILGAGGTGELFF.